This note documents a single TCR beta chain sequence. These data originate in a study of blood T cells in healthy people across ages. Through a sample-barcoded 5' primer and a J-beta primer mix, a second PCR was run for 7 to 11 cycles. TCRdb recomputed calls from the 5' RACE reads with MiXCR, one row per CDR3 protein. The repertoire holds over 600,000 distinct CDR3 sequences, with more than 50% as singletons. The ends were cut back, 7 bases at V and 8 bases at J, with 11 bases in the middle. There are 11 residues in the CDR3. CDR1 is MNHEY, CDR2 SMNVEV, per germline (reference sequence). This chain uses TRBV27 with TRBJ1-2, with D perhaps matching TRBD1 (6 bases). This TCR was sampled from a man aged 35 to 55 in good health. The specimen was blood. CDR3 region: CASKAGDGYTF. CDR3 bases: TGTGCCAGCAAGGCAGGGGACGGCTACACCTTC.